These 27 T cell receptor beta chains originate from one sample sequenced in a study of T cells in Graves' hyperthyroidism and ophthalmopathy. Amplified TCR beta CDR3 regions derived from RNA transcripts. First-round RT-PCR with HTBI primers amplified the TCR CDR3 region. MiXCR was run by TCRdb on the multiplex PCR reads, yielding one entry per CDR3 protein. Seen here are 300,000 to 450,000 distinct CDR3 sequences, more than 12% observed once, and the top ten hold about 30%. Material for sequencing was blood. Receptors were obtained from a woman younger than 45 with Graves' hyperthyroidism.

This clonotype showed up many times. This rearrangement joins TRBV30 to TRBJ2-1; no clear D gene. CDR1 GTSNPN and CDR2 SVGIG come from the germline V gene (reference sequence). V was shortened by 0 bases and J by 9 bases, with 9 bases between the two germline ends. There are 12 residues in the CDR3. CDR3 residues: CAWSVKAAEQFF. The CDR3 DNA follows: TGTGCCTGGAGTGTAAAGGCGGCTGAGCAGTTCTTC.

V gene TRBV12-3 or TRBV12-4 combines with J gene TRBJ2-1; TRBD1 aligns across 11 bases. The CDR3 sequence is 16 residues long. The V gene end was trimmed by 6 bases and the J gene end by 5 bases; junction bases not matched to a gene: 9. CDR3 nucleotides: TGTGCCAGCAGAACCCCGGACAGGGGGCCTGACAATGAGCAGTTCTTC. Translation: CASRTPDRGPDNEQFF.

Only a few counts were recorded for this clonotype. V usage is TRBV14 and J usage is TRBJ2-2, with D tentatively TRBD1 or TRBD2 (5 bases each). Germline-derived CDR1 and CDR2 are SGHDN and FVKESK. The CDR3 has 15 residues. The ends were cut back, 3 bases at V and 6 bases at J, with 14 bases in the middle. CDR3 protein: CASSQRGGGSGELFF. The CDR3 DNA is TGTGCCAGCAGCCAGAGGGGCGGCGGGTCCGGGGAGCTGTTTTTT.

This clonotype showed up just a few times. The rearrangement uses TRBV7-2 and TRBJ1-5; tentative D call: TRBD1 (5 bases). Germline-derived CDR1 and CDR2 are SGHTA and FQGNSA. The CDR3 loop spans 16 amino acids. V was pared by 5 bases and J by 7 bases, with 21 bases between. This CDR3 reads CASSPRVGGIYQPQHF. In DNA form, the CDR3 reads TGTGCCAGCAGCCCCCGGGTGGGGGGGATTTACCAGCCCCAGCATTTT.

This chain connects TRBV4-1 to TRBJ2-2; 9 nucleotides align to TRBD2. Germline V gene sequence: CDR1 MGHRA, CDR2 YSYEKL. J gave up 4 bases and V 1 base, and 4 bases lay outside the gene matches. The CDR3 is made up of 16 amino acids. The CDR3: CASSQGSGRFTGELFF. The CDR3 nucleotides are TGCGCCAGCAGCCAAGGGAGCGGGAGGTTCACCGGGGAGCTGTTTTTT.

This clonotype was detected ten times or more. The V gene is TRBV15, the J gene TRBJ2-1; no clear D gene. CDR1 and CDR2 from the germline V gene are LNHNV and YYDKDF (reference sequence). The CDR3 is 13 amino acids. Trimming took off 1 base at V and 4 bases at J, with 5 bases between the two ends. Here the CDR3 reads CATSRGRYNEQFF. CDR3 nucleotides: TGTGCCACCAGCAGAGGCAGGTACAATGAGCAGTTCTTC.

This clonotype was observed a handful of times. The rearrangement uses TRBV20-1 and TRBJ1-5, with 7 bases matching TRBD1. This CDR3 contains 16 residues. The germline V gene encodes CDR1 DFQATT and CDR2 SNEGSKA (reference sequence). The V and J ends lost 5 bases and 7 bases, in that order; junction bases with no gene match: 17. In DNA, the CDR3 is TGCAGTGCTGGGACGACTCTGACAGGGTACAGGCAGCCCCAGCATTTT. It specifies CSAGTTLTGYRQPQHF.

This clonotype was recorded a few times. V usage is TRBV13 and J usage is TRBJ2-7; D is unclear. The length of the CDR3 is 12 residues. The V and J ends lost 4 bases and 5 bases respectively, with 9 bases between them. The germline V gene encodes CDR1 PRHDT and CDR2 FYEKMQ (reference sequence). CDR3 bases: TGTGCCAGCAGCTCCCCCCTAAACGAGCAGTACTTC. Translation: CASSSPLNEQYF.

The sample holds a few counts of this clonotype. This chain joins TRBV18 and TRBJ2-6; no reliable D call. Germline assignment: CDR1 KGHSH and CDR2 LQKENI. This CDR3 has 14 amino acids. V lost 3 bases to trimming and J lost 0 bases, with 3 bases between them. CDR3 DNA: TGTGCCAGCTCACCCTACTCTGGGGCCAACGTCCTGACTTTC. It codes for CASSPYSGANVLTF.

Only a few counts were recorded for this clonotype. CDR3 bases: TGTGCCTGGGCAGGGCCCGGAGAATGGTACACTGAAGCTTTCTTT. It translates to CAWAGPGEWYTEAFF. The chain carries TRBV30 and TRBJ1-1; weak D call: TRBD1 (5 bases). This CDR3 is built from 15 residues. Germline loops: CDR1 GTSNPN, CDR2 SVGIG (reference sequence). V was cut by 5 bases and J by 3 bases, with 19 bases left in between.

This clonotype was observed at least ten times. This rearrangement joins TRBV5-1 to TRBJ2-3; 9 bases match TRBD1. The junction had 8 bases not matched to a gene; V was cut back by 5 bases and J by 7 bases. The CDR3 contains 14 residues. The germline V gene encodes CDR1 SGHRS and CDR2 YFSETQ. The CDR3 bases are TGCGCCAGCAGGACCGGGACAGGGTCGAATACGCAGTATTTT. Its translation: CASRTGTGSNTQYF.

This clonotype showed up just a few times. The chain joins TRBV7-6 to TRBJ2-1, with 8 bases fitting TRBD1. The V gene end was trimmed by 4 bases and the J gene end by 4 bases; junction bases not matched to a gene: 9. Germline CDR1 SGHVS, CDR2 FNYEAQ. The CDR3 is made up of 16 amino acids. The CDR3 sequence: CASSSPDRDVYNEQFF. CDR3 DNA: TGTGCCAGCAGCTCTCCGGACAGGGATGTTTACAATGAGCAGTTCTTC. The whole variable domain, remainder taken from reference TRBV7-6 and TRBJ2-1, is GAGVSQSPRYKVTKRGQDVALRCDPISGHVSLYWYRQALGQGPEFLTYFNYEAQQDKSGLPNDRFSAERPEGSISTLTIQRTEQRDSAMYRCASSSPDRDVYNEQFFGPGTRLTVL.

The chain couples TRBV2 to TRBJ2-3, with TRBD1 identical over 7 bases. Germline values: CDR1 SNHLY, CDR2 FYNNEI. Losses at the gene ends were 7 bases for V and 5 bases for J; bases not matched to a gene: 9. The CDR3 has 14 amino acids. The CDR3 spells CASTQVRGRDTQYF. CDR3 sequence (DNA): TGTGCCAGCACGCAGGTTAGGGGGCGAGATACGCAGTATTTT.

Worth noting for this clonotype: A much larger clone lies one base from this, so it may be a read error. The V call is TRBV4-1, the J call TRBJ2-7; 10 bases are shared with TRBD2. Germline V gene lookup returns CDR1 MGHRA and CDR2 YSYEKL. V was clipped by 2 bases and J by 3 bases; unmatched bases: 1. CDR3 size: 14 residues. As DNA, the CDR3 is TGCGCCAGCAGCCAAACTAGCGGGAACTACGAGCAGTACTTC. Residues: CASSQTSGNYEQYF.

This clonotype was recorded many times. The chain carries TRBV7-6 and TRBJ2-5; D possibly uses TRBD1 or TRBD2 (5 bases each). Germline V CDR1 and CDR2: SGHVS, FNYEAQ. The CDR3 consists of 15 residues. V lost 4 bases, J lost 1 base, and 13 bases lay in between. CDR3 loop: CASSSSGTLQETQYF. In nucleotides, the CDR3 is TGTGCCAGCAGCTCCTCCGGGACCCTCCAAGAGACCCAGTACTTC. Full variable domain (missing parts from reference TRBV7-6 and TRBJ2-5): GAGVSQSPRYKVTKRGQDVALRCDPISGHVSLYWYRQALGQGPEFLTYFNYEAQQDKSGLPNDRFSAERPEGSISTLTIQRTEQRDSAMYRCASSSSGTLQETQYFGPGTRLLVL.

This clonotype was seen only a few times. The DNA for the CDR3 is TGCAGTGTCTCGGACAGGGCGAACACCATATATTTT. Amino acid sequence: CSVSDRANTIYF. The chain links TRBV20-1 to TRBJ1-3, with TRBD1 matching over 8 bases. The CDR3 runs to 12 residues. Germline trimming cut 7 bases from V and 7 bases from J; bases unmatched to any gene: 6. Germline assignment: CDR1 DFQATT and CDR2 SNEGSKA (reference sequence).

For this clonotype: At one end the junction does not follow the germline gene, possibly because of a read error. The chain uses TRBV29-1 and TRBJ1-1; tentatively, D is TRBD1 (6 bases). The V gene's germline CDR1 is SQVTM and CDR2 ANQGSEA. The CDR3 spans 12 residues. CDR3 DNA: TGCAGCGTCGGTCAGGGGAACGCTGAAGCTTTCTTT. Amino acids: CSVGQGNAEAFF. Variable domain in full (rest from reference TRBV29-1 and TRBJ1-1): SAVISQKPSRDICQRGTSLTIQCQVDSQVTMMFWYRQQPGQSLTLIATANQGSEATYESGFVIDKFPISRPNLTFSTLTVSNMSPEDSSIYLCSVGQGNAEAFFGQGTRLTVV.

This clonotype has at least ten counts. The CDR3 bases are TGTGCCATCAGTGTAGAGCTTCAAGAGACCCAGTACTTC. It specifies CAISVELQETQYF. V usage is TRBV10-3 and J usage is TRBJ2-5; D gene uncertain. Trimming took off 4 bases at V and 2 bases at J, with 8 bases between the two ends. Germline CDR1 and CDR2: ENHRY and SYGVKD. The CDR3 contains 13 residues.

The CDR3 spells CASSLQGDSYEQYF. The CDR3 DNA sequence: TGTGCCAGCAGCCTACAGGGTGACTCCTACGAGCAGTACTTC. The chain uses TRBV6-4 and TRBJ2-7; a weak D match, TRBD1 (6 bases). V lost 6 bases and J 0 bases, leaving 12 bases between the germline ends. CDR1 and CDR2 (germline): MRHNA, SNTAGT. The CDR3 length is 14 residues.

Notes on this clonotype: With a much larger clone just one base away, this may be a read error. The CDR3 loop reads CASSLAYAHGQYF. The CDR3, as DNA: TGTGCCAGCAGCTTAGCTTATGCCCACGGGCAGTACTTC. This sequence joins TRBV11-1 and TRBJ2-7; D ambiguous. Germline-derived CDR1 and CDR2 are SGHAT and FQDESV (reference sequence). V lost 0 bases to trimming and J lost 9 bases, with 12 bases between them. CDR3 length equals 13 residues.

This clonotype was counted ten times or more. The rearrangement links TRBV6-2 or TRBV6-3 to TRBJ2-7, with D uncertain. Trimming shortened V by 10 bases and J by 0 bases, and 16 bases separated the two germline ends. CDR1 MNHEY and CDR2 SVGEGT come from the germline V gene. This CDR3 has 14 residues. The CDR3 DNA sequence: TGTGCCACCGTCAAGATGAGGAGCTCCTACGAGCAGTACTTC. Translation gives CATVKMRSSYEQYF.

This clonotype was found many times. The chain joins TRBV5-6 to TRBJ2-1; the match to TRBD2 covers 11 bases. Germline CDR1 SGHDT, CDR2 YYEEEE. The CDR3 extends over 16 amino acids. The junction had 2 bases not matched to a gene; V was cut back by 0 bases and J by 3 bases. DNA of the CDR3: TGTGCCAGCAGCTTGGACCTAGCGGGAGGCTACAATGAGCAGTTCTTC. Protein: CASSLDLAGGYNEQFF.

V gene TRBV5-6 combines with J gene TRBJ1-1; D not resolved. Trimming shortened V by 6 bases and J by 1 base, and 16 bases separated the two germline ends. Germline assignment: CDR1 SGHDT and CDR2 YYEEEE. This CDR3 comprises 15 residues. CDR3 region: CASTGSGWANTEAFF. In DNA, the CDR3 is TGTGCCAGCACAGGTAGCGGGTGGGCGAACACTGAAGCTTTCTTT.

This clonotype was seen repeatedly, ten times or more. The rearrangement joins TRBV20-1 to TRBJ2-3; the match to TRBD2 covers 9 bases. The CDR3 contains 15 residues. Trimming cost V 6 bases and J 2 bases; bases outside gene matches: 9. Germline V gene sequence: CDR1 DFQATT, CDR2 SNEGSKA (reference sequence). The chain's CDR3 is CSARRLAGTTDTQYF. The CDR3 DNA sequence: TGCAGTGCCCGCCGCCTAGCGGGGACCACAGATACGCAGTATTTT.

This clonotype has more than one count but fewer than ten. The chain joins TRBV6-1 to TRBJ2-7; D is uncertain. The CDR3 has 13 residues. With 6 bases removed from V and 3 bases from J, the gap between germline ends came to 12 bases. Germline lookup yields CDR1 MNHNS and CDR2 SASEGT. DNA for the CDR3: TGTGCCAGCAGACCCCGCCTGGGCTACGAGCAGTACTTC. This translates into CASRPRLGYEQYF.

In its sample, this clonotype was seen a few times. The V gene is TRBV6-1, the J gene TRBJ2-7, with D uncertain. CDR3 length: 11 amino acids. CDR1 and CDR2 from the germline V gene are MNHNS and SASEGT. Trimming took 8 bases from V and 2 from J, leaving 7 bases between them. The CDR3 DNA is TGTGCCAGCGGGATTCCCTACGAGCAGTACTTC. This encodes CASGIPYEQYF.

This clonotype was picked up a small number of times. One end of the junction fails to match germline, which may point to a read error. The V gene is TRBV20-1, the J gene TRBJ1-2; D is possibly TRBD1 (6 bases). The CDR3 length is 14 residues. CDR1 is DFQATT, CDR2 SNEGSKA, per germline (reference sequence). CDR3 in DNA: TGCAGTGCTAGTTCTGGGGGCGTGGACTATGGCCACACCTTC. Its translation is CSASSGGVDYGHTF.